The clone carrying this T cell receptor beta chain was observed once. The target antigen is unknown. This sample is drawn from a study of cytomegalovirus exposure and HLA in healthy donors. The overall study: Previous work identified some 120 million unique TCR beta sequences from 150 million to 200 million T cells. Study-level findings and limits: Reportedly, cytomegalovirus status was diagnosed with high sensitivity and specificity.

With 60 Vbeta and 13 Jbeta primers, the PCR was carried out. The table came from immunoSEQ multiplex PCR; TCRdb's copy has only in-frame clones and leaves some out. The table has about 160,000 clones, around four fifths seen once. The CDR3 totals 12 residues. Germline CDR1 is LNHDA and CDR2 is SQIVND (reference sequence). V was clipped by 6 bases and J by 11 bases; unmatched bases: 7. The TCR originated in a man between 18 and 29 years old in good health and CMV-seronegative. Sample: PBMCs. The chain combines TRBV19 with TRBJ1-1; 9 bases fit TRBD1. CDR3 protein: CASSTTGGAAFF. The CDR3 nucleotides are TGTGCCAGTAGCACAACAGGGGGCGCGGCTTTCTTT.